A selection of T cell receptor beta chains follows, all from one sample in a study of blood T cell repertoires in COVID-19. The assay was immunoSEQ multiplex PCR, and TCRdb's table has in-frame clones only and misses some. Among approximately 270,000 clones listed, roughly 85% were seen once. Sequences were obtained from PBMCs or T cells enriched from blood (not recorded which). The receptors shown here come from a woman in her 30s who had recovered from COVID-19. Each CDR3 is given with its conserved first and last residue. Each record gives: clone size, V gene, D gene, J gene, CDR3 protein, CDR3 DNA. The D gene is left open where the match is weak. Only some rows state a clone size, as once, few, many or a class for expanded clones.

.	TRBV24-1	.	TRBJ2-1	CATQEPGSYNEQFF	TGTGCCACCCAGGAGCCGGGATCCTACAATGAGCAGTTCTTC
.	TRBV27	TRBD1	TRBJ2-7	CASSTRTGVPYEQYF	TGTGCCAGCAGTACGCGGACAGGGGTGCCCTACGAGCAGTACTTC
.	TRBV10-3	.	TRBJ1-5	CAISPHTDQPQHF	TGTGCCATCAGTCCGCATACTGATCAGCCCCAGCATTTT
.	TRBV5-1	TRBD1	TRBJ2-2	CASSLGDRVAGELFF	TGCGCCAGCAGCTTGGGAGACAGGGTCGCCGGGGAGCTGTTTTTT
.	TRBV4-1	TRBD1	TRBJ1-2	CASSHDRGGGYTF	TGCGCCAGCAGCCATGACAGGGGAGGTGGCTACACCTTC
once	TRBV5-6	.	TRBJ2-5	CASSLGGGEETQYF	TGTGCCAGCAGCTTGGGGGGCGGGGAAGAGACCCAGTACTTC
.	TRBV9	.	TRBJ2-1	CASSVVAGLYNEQFF	TGTGCCAGCAGCGTAGTCGCGGGCCTCTACAATGAGCAGTTCTTC
.	TRBV10-3	TRBD1	TRBJ1-1	CAISEWADRGSSNTEAFF	TGTGCCATCAGTGAGTGGGCTGACAGGGGGTCCTCGAACACTGAAGCTTTCTTT
.	TRBV18	.	TRBJ1-4	CASSPRVGLEKLFF	TGTGCCAGCTCACCACGGGTGGGCTTGGAAAAACTGTTTTTT
.	TRBV20-1	.	TRBJ2-3	CSARDRDTQYF	TGCAGTGCTAGAGATAGAGATACGCAGTATTTT
.	TRBV3-1/TRBV3-2	.	TRBJ2-1	CASSQEQVTRDEQFF	TGTGCCAGCAGCCAAGAGCAGGTCACCAGGGATGAGCAGTTCTTC
.	TRBV4-1	.	TRBJ2-7	CASSQDLVGTIEQYF	TGCGCCAGCAGCCAAGACCTAGTGGGTACTATTGAGCAGTACTTC
.	TRBV7-3	TRBD2	TRBJ2-1	CASSSGTNYNEQFF	TGTGCCAGCAGCTCCGGGACTAACTACAATGAGCAGTTCTTC
.	TRBV6-2/TRBV6-3	.	TRBJ2-7	CASSQTPYEQYF	TGTGCCAGCAGTCAGACACCGTACGAGCAGTACTTC
once	TRBV15	TRBD1	TRBJ1-4	CATSRVRDRTREKLFF	TGTGCCACCAGCAGAGTGCGGGACAGGACCCGTGAAAAACTGTTTTTT
.	TRBV6-5	TRBD1	TRBJ1-1	CASSSGTGGLETEAFF	TGTGCCAGCAGTTCCGGGACAGGGGGCTTGGAAACTGAAGCTTTCTTT
.	TRBV28	TRBD1	TRBJ2-7	CASSTQRGGQGAYEQYF	TGTGCCAGCAGTACACAGAGAGGGGGACAGGGGGCCTACGAGCAGTACTTC
.	TRBV18	TRBD1	TRBJ2-5	CASSQQGRRGETQYF	TGTGCCAGCTCACAACAGGGGAGACGGGGAGAGACCCAGTACTTC
few	TRBV28	.	TRBJ2-7	CASSFPRVRGSYEQYF	TGTGCCAGCAGTTTCCCGCGGGTTCGAGGAAGCTACGAGCAGTACTTC
.	TRBV18	.	TRBJ2-3	CASSPRTGRTDTQYF	TGTGCCAGCTCACCTCGGACTGGACGCACAGATACGCAGTATTTT
.	TRBV14	TRBD2	TRBJ2-1	CASSQDRTSGRALLYNEQFF	TGTGCCAGCAGCCAAGATAGGACTAGCGGGAGGGCCCTTCTATACAATGAGCAGTTCTTC
once	TRBV19	.	TRBJ1-1	CASSTLSTEAFF	TGTGCCAGTAGTACCCTTTCCACTGAAGCTTTCTTT
.	TRBV14	.	TRBJ2-3	CASSQVFTDTQYF	TGTGCCAGCAGCCAAGTATTCACAGATACGCAGTATTTT
.	TRBV29-1	.	TRBJ2-6	CSVVQVRPSGANVLTF	TGCAGCGTTGTACAGGTCCGCCCCTCTGGGGCCAACGTCCTGACTTTC
few	TRBV27	TRBD1	TRBJ1-2	CASRPSTGIKLGGYTF	TGTGCCAGCAGACCTTCGACAGGGATTAAGTTGGGAGGCTACACCTTC
.	TRBV7-2	.	TRBJ1-2	CASSSDYVRPNYGYTF	TGTGCCAGCAGCTCGGACTACGTACGGCCAAACTATGGCTACACCTTC
.	TRBV4-2	TRBD2	TRBJ2-5	CASSQGGGATQYF	TGTGCCAGCAGCCAAGGGGGAGGGGCGACCCAGTACTTC
.	TRBV20-1	.	TRBJ2-4	CSASPLTLAKNIQYF	TGCAGTGCTAGTCCCCTGACTCTAGCCAAAAACATTCAGTACTTC
.	TRBV27	TRBD2	TRBJ2-3	CASSFRGIRLAGVSTDTQYF	TGTGCCAGCAGTTTCAGGGGGATCCGACTAGCGGGAGTCAGCACAGATACGCAGTATTTT
.	TRBV7-9	.	TRBJ1-1	CAGGQRTTEAFF	TGTGCCGGAGGACAGAGAACCACTGAAGCTTTCTTT
once	TRBV23-1	TRBD1	TRBJ1-1	CASKKTGGVTEAFF	TGCGCCAGCAAAAAGACAGGGGGAGTCACTGAAGCTTTCTTT
.	TRBV9	.	TRBJ2-7	CASSVVGEAPYEQYF	TGTGCCAGCAGCGTAGTCGGGGAGGCACCCTACGAGCAGTACTTC
.	TRBV6-1	TRBD2	TRBJ2-1	CASSEAGGSYNEQFF	TGTGCCAGCAGTGAGGCGGGGGGCTCCTACAATGAGCAGTTCTTC
.	TRBV5-1	.	TRBJ1-2	CASSLGPLTGSYGYTF	TGCGCCAGCAGCTTGGGCCCCTTGACAGGTAGCTATGGCTACACCTTC
.	TRBV6-5	.	TRBJ2-3	CASRPRFGPDTQYF	TGTGCCAGCAGACCCCGGTTTGGGCCAGATACGCAGTATTTT
once	TRBV12-3/TRBV12-4	.	TRBJ1-5	CASSSQGHQPQHF	TGTGCCAGCAGTTCCCAGGGTCATCAGCCCCAGCATTTT
.	TRBV27	TRBD1	TRBJ1-6	CASSLGQGFFPLHF	TGTGCCAGCAGCCTCGGACAGGGTTTCTTCCCCCTCCACTTT
.	TRBV27	.	TRBJ1-5	CASRINRDTRNQPQHF	TGTGCCAGCAGGATAAACCGGGACACTCGCAATCAGCCCCAGCATTTT
.	TRBV10-3	.	TRBJ2-5	CAISPSARAGETQYF	TGTGCCATCAGTCCGTCGGCCCGGGCAGGGGAGACCCAGTACTTC
.	TRBV7-9	TRBD1	TRBJ1-2	CASITIPGQGGYGYTF	TGTGCCAGCATCACGATTCCGGGACAGGGGGGCTATGGCTACACCTTC
.	TRBV19	.	TRBJ1-5	CASGGEGFRNQPQHF	TGTGCCAGTGGGGGGGAGGGCTTTCGCAATCAGCCCCAGCATTTT
.	TRBV28	.	TRBJ2-7	CASSFSLVGSSYEQYF	TGTGCCAGCAGTTTTAGTCTGGTGGGGAGCTCCTACGAGCAGTACTTC
.	TRBV27	TRBD1	TRBJ1-1	CASSTSGGITNTEAFF	TGTGCCAGCAGCACCTCAGGGGGTATTACGAACACTGAAGCTTTCTTT